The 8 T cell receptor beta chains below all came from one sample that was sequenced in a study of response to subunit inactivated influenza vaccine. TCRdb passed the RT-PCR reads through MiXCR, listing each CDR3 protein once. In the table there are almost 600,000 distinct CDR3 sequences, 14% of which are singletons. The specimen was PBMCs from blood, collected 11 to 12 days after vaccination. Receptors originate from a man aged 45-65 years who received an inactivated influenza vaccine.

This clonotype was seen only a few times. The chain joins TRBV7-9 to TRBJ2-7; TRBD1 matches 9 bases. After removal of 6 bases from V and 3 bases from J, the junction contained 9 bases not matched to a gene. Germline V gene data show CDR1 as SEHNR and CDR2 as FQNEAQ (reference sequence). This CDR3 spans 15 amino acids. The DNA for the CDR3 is TGTGCCAGCAGACCGGACAGGGGCGATTACTACGAGCAGTACTTC. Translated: CASRPDRGDYYEQYF.

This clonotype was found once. For the CDR3, the DNA is TGTGCCAGCAGGCCCGGGACTAGCGGGGGGACTAGCACAGATACGCAGTATTTT. This gives the protein CASRPGTSGGTSTDTQYF. V and J are TRBV6-1 and TRBJ2-3; 15 bases fit TRBD2. Unmatched junction bases numbered 7, after V lost 6 bases and J lost 0 bases. The CDR3 is made up of 18 amino acids. Germline CDR1 MNHNS, CDR2 SASEGT.

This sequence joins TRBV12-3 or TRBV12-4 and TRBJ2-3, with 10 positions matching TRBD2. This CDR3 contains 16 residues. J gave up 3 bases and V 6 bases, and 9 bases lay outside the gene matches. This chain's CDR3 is CASSHPGLARTDTQYF. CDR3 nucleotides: TGTGCCAGCAGCCATCCGGGACTAGCGAGAACAGATACGCAGTATTTT.

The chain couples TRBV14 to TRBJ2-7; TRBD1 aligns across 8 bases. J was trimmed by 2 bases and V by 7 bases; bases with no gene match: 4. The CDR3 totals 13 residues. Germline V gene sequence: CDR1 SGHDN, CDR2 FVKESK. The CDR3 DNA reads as TGTGCCAGCAACTTACAGGGGGCCTACGAGCAGTACTTC. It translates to CASNLQGAYEQYF.

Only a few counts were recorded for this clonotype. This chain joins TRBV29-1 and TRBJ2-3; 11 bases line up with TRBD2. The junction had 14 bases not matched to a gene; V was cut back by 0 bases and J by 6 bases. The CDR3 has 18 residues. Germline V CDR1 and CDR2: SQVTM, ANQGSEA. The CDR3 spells CSVEDLVFSGGARDTQYF. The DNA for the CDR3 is TGCAGCGTTGAAGATCTAGTATTTAGCGGGGGGGCTAGGGATACGCAGTATTTT.

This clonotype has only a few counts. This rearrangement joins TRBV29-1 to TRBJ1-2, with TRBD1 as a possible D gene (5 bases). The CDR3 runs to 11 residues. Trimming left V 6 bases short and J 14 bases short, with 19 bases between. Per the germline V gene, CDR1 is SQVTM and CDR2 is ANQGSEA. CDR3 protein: CSVPSQGRVTF. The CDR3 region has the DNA TGCAGCGTCCCTTCGCAGGGCCGTGTTACCTTC. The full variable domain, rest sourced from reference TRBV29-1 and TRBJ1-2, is SAVISQKPSRDICQRGTSLTIQCQVDSQVTMMFWYRQQPGQSLTLIATANQGSEATYESGFVIDKFPISRPNLTFSTLTVSNMSPEDSSIYLCSVPSQGRVTFGSGTRLTVV.

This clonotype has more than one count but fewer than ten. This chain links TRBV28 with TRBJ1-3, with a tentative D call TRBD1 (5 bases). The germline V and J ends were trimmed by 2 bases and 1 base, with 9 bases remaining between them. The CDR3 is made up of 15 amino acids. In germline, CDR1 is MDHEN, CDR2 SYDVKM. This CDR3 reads CASSLSRGSGNTIYF. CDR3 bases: TGTGCCAGCAGTTTAAGTAGGGGTTCTGGAAACACCATATATTTT.

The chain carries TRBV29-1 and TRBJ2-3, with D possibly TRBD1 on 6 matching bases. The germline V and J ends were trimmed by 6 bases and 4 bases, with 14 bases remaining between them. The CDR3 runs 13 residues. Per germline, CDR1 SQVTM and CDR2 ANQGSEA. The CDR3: CSVGRGGADTQYF. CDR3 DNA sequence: TGCAGCGTCGGACGTGGGGGCGCAGATACGCAGTATTTT.